The table lists the clone carrying this TCR beta chain with a count of one. Its target is unknown. The CDR3 sequence is 11 residues long. The germline V gene has CDR1 DFQATT and CDR2 SNEGSKA (reference sequence). V shed 5 bases and J shed 5 bases, with 9 bases lying between them. The data were taken from a study of type 1 regulatory T cells. On the study more broadly: T-allo10 is a Tr1-enriched, alloantigen-specific CD4 T cell product made in vitro.

TCRdb analysed the reads with MiXCR anew, one entry per CDR3 protein. The data contain roughly 71,000 distinct CDR3 sequences, nearly 65% of them seen just once; the ten biggest clones take up about 8%. This sequence was found in a human donor in good health. The V and J genes are TRBV20-1 and TRBJ2-5; the D is unclear. The sample taken for sequencing was cultured T cells, either the whole culture or a sorted T cell fraction (not recorded which). Noted subset: Tr1-enriched cell product generated in vitro against host alloantigens. CDR3 residues: CSAVSAETQYF. CDR3 in DNA: TGCAGTGCTGTTTCAGCGGAGACCCAGTACTTC.